Below are 18 T cell receptor beta chains sequenced from a single sample in a study of beta chain features in type 1 diabetes. Study-wide results and limits: There was a moderate but significant shortening of TCRB CDR3s in all four CD4+ subsets of Type 1 diabetes patients.

These TCRs are of unknown antigen specificity. All of the isolated RNA was reverse transcribed, so expressed TCRB transcripts were sequenced. Assay used: immunoSEQ multiplex PCR; TCRdb lists only in-frame clones, some missing. The table lists some 660,000 clones, about 14% of them singletons. Sample: naive CD4+ T cells from blood. The receptors come from a man aged 18 to 30 with type 1 diabetes.

This clone was counted only a few times. The chain carries TRBV5-4 and TRBJ2-5; TRBD1 or TRBD2 may be the D gene (7 bases each). Germline values: CDR1 SGHNT, CDR2 YYREEE (reference sequence). This CDR3 comprises 16 residues. Trimming shortened V by 2 bases and J by 4 bases, and 18 bases separated the two germline ends. DNA of the CDR3: TGTGCCAGCAGCTTAGCAAGCGGGACAGCGTCAGAGACCCAGTACTTC. It codes for CASSLASGTASETQYF.

This clone has only a few counts. The rearrangement joins TRBV6-7 to TRBJ1-1; a weak D match, TRBD1 (5 bases). TRBV6-7 is marked as an open reading frame, function uncertain. Trimming stripped 0 bases from V and 2 bases from J, with 19 bases between. This CDR3 comprises 18 residues. The DNA for the CDR3 is TGTGCCAGCAGTTACTCAGAGGGACTCCCCAAATTCAACACTGAAGCTTTCTTT. Residues: CASSYSEGLPKFNTEAFF.

The V gene is TRBV5-1, the J gene TRBJ1-6; a possible D gene is TRBD1 (6 bases). V lost 4 bases and J 0 bases, leaving 14 bases between the germline ends. CDR1 SGHRS and CDR2 YFSETQ come from the germline V gene. CDR3 size: 17 residues. This CDR3 reads CASSLTTGSSYNSPLHF. In DNA, the CDR3 is TGCGCCAGCAGCCTCACGACAGGTAGCTCCTATAATTCACCCCTCCACTTT.

This chain joins TRBV30 and TRBJ2-1; 7 bases fit TRBD1. The CDR3 extends over 15 amino acids. V was pared by 1 base and J by 1 base, with 4 bases of the junction left unmatched. Germline V gives CDR1 GTSNPN, CDR2 SVGIG (reference sequence). The CDR3 DNA reads as TGTGCCTGGAGTGAGGGGGCCCTTTCCTACAATGAGCAGTTCTTC. Protein sequence: CAWSEGALSYNEQFF.

This clone was counted between two and nine times. This chain links TRBV28 with TRBJ1-1; 9 bases line up with TRBD1. V shed 4 bases, J shed 7 bases, and the junction held 4 bases outside the gene matches. The CDR3 has 13 amino acids. Germline CDR1 and CDR2: MDHEN and SYDVKM. The CDR3 coding sequence is TGTGCCAGCAGTTGGACAGGGGCCAATGAAGCTTTCTTT. This gives the protein CASSWTGANEAFF.

The genes are TRBV29-1 and TRBJ1-2, with D uncertain. The CDR3 spans 13 residues. V lost 6 bases to trimming and J lost 0 bases, with 11 bases between them. Germline V gene lookup returns CDR1 SQVTM and CDR2 ANQGSEA. CDR3 DNA: TGCAGCGTCTTGGTCGGGGCTAACTATGGCTACACCTTC. It specifies CSVLVGANYGYTF.

This clone has a handful of counts. V and J are TRBV30 and TRBJ2-2; 9 nucleotides align to TRBD1. The length of the CDR3 is 16 residues. V lost 1 base and J lost 0; bases outside the gene matches: 3. The V gene's germline CDR1 is GTSNPN and CDR2 SVGIG (reference sequence). The CDR3 reads CAWSAGTGTNTGELFF. The CDR3 DNA follows: TGTGCCTGGAGTGCCGGGACAGGGACGAACACCGGGGAGCTGTTTTTT. Looking up the rest from reference TRBV30 and TRBJ2-2 gives the full variable domain: SQTIHQWPATLVQPVGSPLSLECTVEGTSNPNLYWYRQAAGRGLQLLFYSVGIGQISSEVPQNLSASRPQDRQFILSSKKLLLSDSGFYLCAWSAGTGTNTGELFFGEGSRLTVL.

This clone occurred a few times. The chain uses TRBV6-4 and TRBJ1-1, with D tentatively TRBD1 (6 bases). Germline assignment: CDR1 MRHNA and CDR2 SNTAGT. The ends were cut back, 5 bases at V and 1 base at J, with 11 bases in the middle. The CDR3 sequence is 14 residues long. CDR3 region: CASSLTGQNTEAFF. As DNA, the CDR3 is TGTGCCAGCAGTCTGACAGGACAGAACACTGAAGCTTTCTTT.

The genes are TRBV7-2 and TRBJ2-3; a weak D match, TRBD2 (5 bases). The CDR3 contains 16 residues. Germline lookup yields CDR1 SGHTA and CDR2 FQGNSA. Trimming took off 5 bases at V and 4 bases at J, with 19 bases between the two ends. The CDR3, as DNA: TGTGCCAGCAGCACACCGAGGGCCCTAGGCTCAGATACGCAGTATTTT. Residues: CASSTPRALGSDTQYF.

This clone occurred a few times. V is TRBV28 and J is TRBJ2-7, with no clear D. V was shortened by 2 bases and J by 6 bases, with 8 bases between the two germline ends. The CDR3 has 12 residues. Germline CDR1 MDHEN, CDR2 SYDVKM. CDR3 nucleotides: TGTGCCAGCAGTTTAACGCGTCGCGAGCAGTACTTC. Encoded protein: CASSLTRREQYF. The full variable domain, its missing parts supplied by reference TRBV28 and TRBJ2-7, is DVKVTQSSRYLVKRTGEKVFLECVQDMDHENMFWYRQDPGLGLRLIYFSYDVKMKEKGDIPEGYSVSREKKERFSLILESASTNQTSMYLCASSLTRREQYFGPGTRLTVT.

The V call is TRBV6-1, the J call TRBJ1-6; no definite D call. This CDR3 spans 15 amino acids. Germline-derived CDR1 and CDR2 are MNHNS and SASEGT. V lost 0 bases and J 8 bases, leaving 11 bases between the germline ends. The CDR3 DNA sequence: TGTGCCAGCAGTGAAGCGGGTGCAGGCTATTCACCCCTCCACTTT. Encoded protein: CASSEAGAGYSPLHF.

This clone has more than one count but fewer than ten. This chain joins TRBV7-9 and TRBJ2-1, with D perhaps TRBD1 (6 bases). V was pared by 6 bases and J by 6 bases, with 21 bases between. Per the germline V gene, CDR1 is SEHNR and CDR2 is FQNEAQ (reference sequence). CDR3 length equals 16 residues. CDR3 residues: CASRGTGKRGVNEQFF. The CDR3, as DNA: TGTGCCAGCAGAGGAACAGGGAAGAGAGGCGTCAATGAGCAGTTCTTC.

This clone turned up a few times. The rearrangement uses TRBV2 and TRBJ2-6, with D possibly matching TRBD2 (6 bases). The CDR3 is made up of 15 amino acids. Germline V CDR1 and CDR2: SNHLY, FYNNEI. Trimming stripped 7 bases from V and 4 bases from J, with 14 bases between. The CDR3 coding sequence is TGTGCCAGCAAGCAGGATCTAGCGGGGGCCAACGTCCTGACTTTC. This encodes CASKQDLAGANVLTF.

The chain carries TRBV29-1 and TRBJ1-1; possibly TRBD1 for D (6 bases). The CDR3 totals 13 residues. Looked up from germline, CDR1 is SQVTM and CDR2 is ANQGSEA. V was trimmed by 2 bases and J by 0 bases, leaving 7 bases between them. CDR3 nucleotide sequence: TGCAGCGTTGAACAGGGGATGAACACTGAAGCTTTCTTT. This codes for CSVEQGMNTEAFF.

V and J are TRBV28 and TRBJ1-2; D perhaps matches TRBD1 (5 bases). The CDR3 consists of 13 residues. The V gene's germline CDR1 is MDHEN and CDR2 SYDVKM. V lost 6 bases to trimming and J lost 5 bases, with 13 bases between them. The CDR3 nucleotides are TGTGCCAGCAGCTCGGACATAGGATATGGCTACACCTTC. This codes for CASSSDIGYGYTF.

This sequence joins TRBV10-3 and TRBJ2-7; D is ambiguous. This CDR3 spans 13 amino acids. CDR1 is ENHRY, CDR2 SYGVKD, per germline. Between the trimmed V and J ends, which lost 7 bases and 4 bases, there was a span of 14 bases. The CDR3 loop reads CAITQMDGYEQYF. The CDR3, as DNA: TGTGCCATCACGCAGATGGATGGGTACGAGCAGTACTTC.

This chain joins TRBV4-1 and TRBJ1-1, with D tentatively TRBD1 (5 bases). Germline CDR1 is MGHRA and CDR2 is YSYEKL. This CDR3 spans 14 amino acids. Trimming removed 4 bases at V and 1 base at J, with 10 bases between. The CDR3 reads CASSPLRGNTEAFF. The DNA for the CDR3 is TGCGCCAGCAGCCCCTTAAGGGGGAACACTGAAGCTTTCTTT.

A few counts support this clone. The chain uses TRBV7-9 and TRBJ1-5; D is undetermined. Germline CDR1 reads SEHNR; CDR2 reads FQNEAQ (reference sequence). The V gene lost 1 base and the J gene lost 2 bases, with 9 bases spanning the gap. There are 15 residues in the CDR3. The CDR3, as DNA: TGTGCCAGCAGCTTAGGGGTTTTCGGCAATCAGCCCCAGCATTTT. Residues: CASSLGVFGNQPQHF. Drawing the rest from reference TRBV7-9 and TRBJ1-5, the complete variable domain is DTGVSQNPRHKITKRGQNVTFRCDPISEHNRLYWYRQTLGQGPEFLTYFQNEAQLEKSRLLSDRFSAERPKGSFSTLEIQRTEQGDSAMYLCASSLGVFGNQPQHFGDGTRLSIL.